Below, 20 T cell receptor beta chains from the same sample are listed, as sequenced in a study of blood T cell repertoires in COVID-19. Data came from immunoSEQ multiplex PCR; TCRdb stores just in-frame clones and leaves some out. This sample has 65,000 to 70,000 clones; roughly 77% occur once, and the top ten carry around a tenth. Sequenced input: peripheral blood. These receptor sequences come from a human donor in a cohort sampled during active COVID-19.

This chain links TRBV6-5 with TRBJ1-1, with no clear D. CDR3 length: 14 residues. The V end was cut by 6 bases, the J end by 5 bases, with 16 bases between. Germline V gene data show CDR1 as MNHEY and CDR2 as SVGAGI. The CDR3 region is CASRPGDRVTEAFF. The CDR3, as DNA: TGTGCCAGCAGGCCCGGGGATAGGGTGACTGAAGCTTTCTTT.

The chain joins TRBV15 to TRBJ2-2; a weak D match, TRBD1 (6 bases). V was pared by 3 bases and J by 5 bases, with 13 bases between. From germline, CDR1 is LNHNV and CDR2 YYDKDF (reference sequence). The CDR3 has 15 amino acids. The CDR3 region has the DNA TGTGCCACCAGCAGTCGCAGGGGCCCGACCGGGGAGCTGTTTTTT. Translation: CATSSRRGPTGELFF.

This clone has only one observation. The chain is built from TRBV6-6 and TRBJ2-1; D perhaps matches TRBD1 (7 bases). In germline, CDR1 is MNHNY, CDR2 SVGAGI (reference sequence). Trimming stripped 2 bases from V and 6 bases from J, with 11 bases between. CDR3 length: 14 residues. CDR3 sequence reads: CASSYGQGGNEQFF. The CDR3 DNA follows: TGTGCCAGCAGTTACGGGCAGGGGGGCAATGAGCAGTTCTTC.

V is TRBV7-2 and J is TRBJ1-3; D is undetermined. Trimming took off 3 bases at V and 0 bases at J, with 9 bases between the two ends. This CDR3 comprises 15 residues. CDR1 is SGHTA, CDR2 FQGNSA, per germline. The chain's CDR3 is CASSFGSGSGNTIYF. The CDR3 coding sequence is TGTGCCAGCAGCTTTGGCTCGGGCTCTGGAAACACCATATATTTT.

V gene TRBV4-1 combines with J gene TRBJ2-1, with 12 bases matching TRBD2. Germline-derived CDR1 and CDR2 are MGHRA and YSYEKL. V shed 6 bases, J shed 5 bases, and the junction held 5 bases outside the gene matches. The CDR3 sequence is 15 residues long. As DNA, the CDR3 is TGCGCCAGCAGGTCAGGACTAGCGGGAAACAATGAGCAGTTCTTC. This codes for CASRSGLAGNNEQFF.

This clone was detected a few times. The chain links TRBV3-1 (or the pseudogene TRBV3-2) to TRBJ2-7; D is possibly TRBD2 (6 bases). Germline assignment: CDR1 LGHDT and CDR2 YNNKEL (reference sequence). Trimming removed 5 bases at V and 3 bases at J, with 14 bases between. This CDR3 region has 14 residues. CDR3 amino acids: CASSWGEGRYEQYF. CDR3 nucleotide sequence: TGTGCCAGCAGCTGGGGGGAAGGGCGCTACGAGCAGTACTTC.

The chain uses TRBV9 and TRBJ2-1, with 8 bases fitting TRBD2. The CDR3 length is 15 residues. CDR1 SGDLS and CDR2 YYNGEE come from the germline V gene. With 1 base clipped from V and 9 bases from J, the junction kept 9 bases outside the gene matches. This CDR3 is CASSVRREGRGEQFF. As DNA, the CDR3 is TGTGCCAGCAGCGTACGTCGGGAGGGCCGGGGTGAGCAGTTCTTC.

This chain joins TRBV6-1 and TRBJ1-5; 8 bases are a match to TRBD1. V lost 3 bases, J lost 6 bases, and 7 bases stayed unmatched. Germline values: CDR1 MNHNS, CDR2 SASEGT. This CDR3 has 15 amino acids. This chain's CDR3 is CASSETTGVGQPQHF. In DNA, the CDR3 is TGTGCCAGCAGTGAGACGACAGGGGTAGGTCAGCCCCAGCATTTT.

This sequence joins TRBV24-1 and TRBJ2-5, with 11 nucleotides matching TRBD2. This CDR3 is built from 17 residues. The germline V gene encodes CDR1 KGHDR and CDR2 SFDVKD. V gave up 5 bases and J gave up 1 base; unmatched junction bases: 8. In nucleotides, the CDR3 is TGTGCCACCAGTGCCGACTGGACTAGCGGGCTCCAAGAGACCCAGTACTTC. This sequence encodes CATSADWTSGLQETQYF.

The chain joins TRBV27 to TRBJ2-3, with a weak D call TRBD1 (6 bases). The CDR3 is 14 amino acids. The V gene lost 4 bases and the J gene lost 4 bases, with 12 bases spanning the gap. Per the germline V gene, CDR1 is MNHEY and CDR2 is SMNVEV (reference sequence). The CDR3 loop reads CASSYRESADTQYF. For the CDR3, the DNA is TGTGCCAGCAGTTACAGGGAGAGCGCAGATACGCAGTATTTT.

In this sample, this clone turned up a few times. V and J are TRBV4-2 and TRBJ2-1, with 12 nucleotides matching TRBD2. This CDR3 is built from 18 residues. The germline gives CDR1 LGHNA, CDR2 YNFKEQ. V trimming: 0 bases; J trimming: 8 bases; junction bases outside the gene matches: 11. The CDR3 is CASSQEALTSGRPHEQFF. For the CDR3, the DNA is TGTGCCAGCAGCCAAGAGGCCCTGACTAGCGGGAGACCCCATGAGCAGTTCTTC.

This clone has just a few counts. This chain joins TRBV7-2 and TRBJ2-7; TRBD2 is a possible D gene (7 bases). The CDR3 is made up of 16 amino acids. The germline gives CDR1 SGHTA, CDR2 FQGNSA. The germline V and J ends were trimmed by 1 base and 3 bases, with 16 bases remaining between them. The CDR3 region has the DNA TGTGCCAGCAGCTTAGGGGCGGGGGCCGGAAACTACGAGCAGTACTTC. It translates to CASSLGAGAGNYEQYF.

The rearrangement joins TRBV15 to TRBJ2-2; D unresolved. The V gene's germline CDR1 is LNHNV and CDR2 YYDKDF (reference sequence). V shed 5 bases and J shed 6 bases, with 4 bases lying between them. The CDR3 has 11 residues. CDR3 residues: CATSDSGELFF. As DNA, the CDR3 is TGTGCCACCAGCGACTCCGGGGAGCTGTTTTTT.

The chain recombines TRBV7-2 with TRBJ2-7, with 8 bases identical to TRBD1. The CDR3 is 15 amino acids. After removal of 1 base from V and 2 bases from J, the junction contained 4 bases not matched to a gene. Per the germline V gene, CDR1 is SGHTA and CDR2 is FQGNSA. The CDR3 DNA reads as TGTGCCAGCAGCTTAGGACAGGGGCTTCCCTACGAGCAGTACTTC. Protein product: CASSLGQGLPYEQYF.

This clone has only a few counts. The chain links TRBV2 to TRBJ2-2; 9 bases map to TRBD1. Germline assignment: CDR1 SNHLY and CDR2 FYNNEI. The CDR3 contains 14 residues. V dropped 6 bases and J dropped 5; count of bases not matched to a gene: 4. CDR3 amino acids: CASRGQGLTGELFF. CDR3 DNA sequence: TGTGCCAGCAGGGGACAGGGATTGACCGGGGAGCTGTTTTTT.

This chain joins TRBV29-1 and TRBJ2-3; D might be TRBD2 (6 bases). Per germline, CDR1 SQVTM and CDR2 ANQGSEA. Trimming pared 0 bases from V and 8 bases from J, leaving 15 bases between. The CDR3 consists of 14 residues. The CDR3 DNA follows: TGCAGCGTTGAAGAAAACCTAGCGAGGGGTACGCAGTATTTT. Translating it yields CSVEENLARGTQYF.

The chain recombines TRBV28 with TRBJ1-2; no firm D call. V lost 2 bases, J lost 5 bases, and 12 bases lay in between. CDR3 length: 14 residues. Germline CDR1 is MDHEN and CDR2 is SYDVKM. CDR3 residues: CASSLGSSPYGYTF. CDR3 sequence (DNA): TGTGCCAGCAGTTTAGGGAGCAGCCCGTATGGCTACACCTTC.

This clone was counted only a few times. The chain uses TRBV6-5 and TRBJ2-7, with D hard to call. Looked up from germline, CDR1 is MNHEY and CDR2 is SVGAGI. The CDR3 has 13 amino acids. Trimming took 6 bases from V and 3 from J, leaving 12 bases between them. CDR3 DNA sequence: TGTGCCAGCAGCCCCAACCCTAGCTACGAGCAGTACTTC. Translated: CASSPNPSYEQYF.

CDR3 in DNA: TGTGCCAGCAGCTTGTGGGAGAGCTACGAGCAGTACTTC. As protein: CASSLWESYEQYF. V usage is TRBV5-8 and J usage is TRBJ2-7, with D possibly TRBD2 on 5 matching bases. The CDR3 spans 13 residues. Trimming removed 1 base at V and 3 bases at J, with 8 bases between. Germline V lookup: CDR1 SGHTS, CDR2 YDEGEE.

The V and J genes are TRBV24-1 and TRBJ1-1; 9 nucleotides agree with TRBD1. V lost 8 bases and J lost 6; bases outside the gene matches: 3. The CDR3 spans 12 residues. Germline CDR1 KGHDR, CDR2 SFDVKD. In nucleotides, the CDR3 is TGTGCCACCAAAGGACAGGGGCCTGAAGCTTTCTTT. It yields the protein CATKGQGPEAFF.